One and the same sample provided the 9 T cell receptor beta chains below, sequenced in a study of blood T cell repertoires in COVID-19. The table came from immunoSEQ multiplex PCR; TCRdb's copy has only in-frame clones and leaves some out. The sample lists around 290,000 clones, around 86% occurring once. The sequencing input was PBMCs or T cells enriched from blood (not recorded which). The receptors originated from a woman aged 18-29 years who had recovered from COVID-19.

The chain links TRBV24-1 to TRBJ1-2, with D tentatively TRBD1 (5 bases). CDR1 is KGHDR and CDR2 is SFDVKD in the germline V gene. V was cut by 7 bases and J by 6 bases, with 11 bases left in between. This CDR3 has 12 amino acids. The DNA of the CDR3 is TGTGCCACCAGCGAACAGGAGAATGGCTACACCTTC. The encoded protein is CATSEQENGYTF.

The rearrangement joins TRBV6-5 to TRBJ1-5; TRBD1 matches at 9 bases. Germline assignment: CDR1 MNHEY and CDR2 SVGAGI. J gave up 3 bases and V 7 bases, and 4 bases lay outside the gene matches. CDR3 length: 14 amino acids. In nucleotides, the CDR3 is TGTGCCAGCATCGACAGGGGGGACAATCAGCCCCAGCATTTT. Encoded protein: CASIDRGDNQPQHF.

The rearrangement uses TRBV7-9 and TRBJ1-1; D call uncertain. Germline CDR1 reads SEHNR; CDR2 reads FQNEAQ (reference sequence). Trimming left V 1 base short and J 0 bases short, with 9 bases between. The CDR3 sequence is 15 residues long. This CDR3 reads CASSLGAVMNTEAFF. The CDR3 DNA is TGTGCCAGCAGCTTAGGGGCAGTTATGAACACTGAAGCTTTCTTT. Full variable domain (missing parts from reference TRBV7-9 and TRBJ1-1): DTGVSQNPRHKITKRGQNVTFRCDPISEHNRLYWYRQTLGQGPEFLTYFQNEAQLEKSRLLSDRFSAERPKGSFSTLEIQRTEQGDSAMYLCASSLGAVMNTEAFFGQGTRLTVV.

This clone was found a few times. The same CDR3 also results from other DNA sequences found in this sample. The CDR3 DNA sequence: TGTGCCTGGAGTCTCGTGAACACTGAAGCTTTCTTT. It yields the protein CAWSLVNTEAFF. This chain links TRBV30 with TRBJ1-1, with D unclear. Per the germline V gene, CDR1 is GTSNPN and CDR2 is SVGIG (reference sequence). V lost 2 bases and J lost 0, with 4 bases in between. The CDR3 consists of 12 residues.

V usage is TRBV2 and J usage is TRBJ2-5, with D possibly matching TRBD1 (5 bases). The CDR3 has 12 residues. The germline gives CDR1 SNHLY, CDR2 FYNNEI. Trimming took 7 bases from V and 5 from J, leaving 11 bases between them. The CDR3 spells CASTGPGETQYF. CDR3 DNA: TGTGCCAGCACAGGGCCAGGGGAGACCCAGTACTTC.

This CDR3 is CASSLWGSGTSSYNEQFF. CDR3 coding DNA: TGCGCCAGCAGCTTGTGGGGGAGCGGGACGAGCTCCTACAATGAGCAGTTCTTC. V gene TRBV5-1 combines with J gene TRBJ2-1; 7 positions match TRBD2. The length of the CDR3 is 18 residues. Unmatched junction bases numbered 10, after V lost 1 base and J lost 0 bases. Germline CDR1 and CDR2: SGHRS and YFSETQ.

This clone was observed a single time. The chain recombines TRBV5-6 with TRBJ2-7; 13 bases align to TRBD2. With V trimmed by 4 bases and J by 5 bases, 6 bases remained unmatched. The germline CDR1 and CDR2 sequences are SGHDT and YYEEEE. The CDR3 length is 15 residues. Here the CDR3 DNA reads TGTGCCAGCAGCCTAGGACTAGCGGGAGAAGACGAGCAGTACTTC. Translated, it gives CASSLGLAGEDEQYF.

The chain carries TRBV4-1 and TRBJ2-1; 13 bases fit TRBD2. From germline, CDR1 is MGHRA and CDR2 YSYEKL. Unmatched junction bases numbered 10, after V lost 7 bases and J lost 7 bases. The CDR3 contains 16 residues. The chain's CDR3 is CASTRTSGGALNEQFF. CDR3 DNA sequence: TGCGCCAGCACCCGTACTAGCGGGGGGGCGTTGAATGAGCAGTTCTTC.

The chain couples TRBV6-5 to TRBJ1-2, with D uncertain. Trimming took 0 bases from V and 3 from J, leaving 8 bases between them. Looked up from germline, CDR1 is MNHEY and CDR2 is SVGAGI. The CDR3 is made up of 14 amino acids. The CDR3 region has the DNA TGTGCCAGCAGTTACTCGCCCAGTTACTATGGCTACACCTTC. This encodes CASSYSPSYYGYTF.